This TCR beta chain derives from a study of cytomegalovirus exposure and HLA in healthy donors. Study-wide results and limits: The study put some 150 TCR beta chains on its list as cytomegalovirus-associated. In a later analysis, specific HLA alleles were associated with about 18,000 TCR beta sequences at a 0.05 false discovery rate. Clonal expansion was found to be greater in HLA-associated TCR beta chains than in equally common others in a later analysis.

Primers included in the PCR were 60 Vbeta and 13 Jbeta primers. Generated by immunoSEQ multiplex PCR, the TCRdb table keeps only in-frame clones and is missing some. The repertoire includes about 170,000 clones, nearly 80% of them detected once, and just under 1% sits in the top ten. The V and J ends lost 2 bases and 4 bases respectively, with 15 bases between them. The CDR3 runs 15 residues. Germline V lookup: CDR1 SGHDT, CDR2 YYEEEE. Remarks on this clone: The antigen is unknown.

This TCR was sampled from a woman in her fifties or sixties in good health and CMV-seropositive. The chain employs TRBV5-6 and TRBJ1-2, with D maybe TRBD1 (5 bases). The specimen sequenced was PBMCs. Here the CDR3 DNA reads TGTGCCAGCAGCTTCCGCCTACAGGTCGGCTATGGCTACACCTTC. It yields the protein CASSFRLQVGYGYTF.